The 13 T cell receptor beta chains below were found in one sample sequenced in a study of blood T cell repertoires in COVID-19. Here immunoSEQ multiplex PCR was the method, and the copy in TCRdb shows in-frame clones only, minus some. The data contain 230,000 or so clones, about four fifths of them singletons. Sequenced material: peripheral blood. The receptors originated from a man in his forties with active or convalescent COVID-19.

This chain uses TRBV25-1 with TRBJ1-5; no clear D gene. Germline CDR1 MGHDK, CDR2 SYGVNS. Trimming removed 2 bases from V and 2 bases from J, with 7 bases in between. The CDR3 runs 14 residues. The CDR3 coding sequence is TGTGCCAGCAGTGAAACGGGAGGCAATCAGCCCCAGCATTTT. Translation gives CASSETGGNQPQHF.

The chain uses TRBV29-1 and TRBJ1-2, with TRBD1 identical over 8 bases. The J segment lost 4 bases and the V segment lost 7 bases, leaving 5 bases of the junction unmatched. Germline V lookup: CDR1 SQVTM, CDR2 ANQGSEA. The CDR3 spans 12 residues. The CDR3 region is CSARDRSYGYTF. CDR3 DNA: TGCAGCGCCCGGGACAGGAGCTATGGCTACACCTTC.

CDR3 residues: CASSSPRNEQFF. In DNA form, the CDR3 reads TGTGCCAGCAGTAGTCCGAGGAATGAGCAGTTCTTC. V and J are TRBV6-2 or TRBV6-3 and TRBJ2-1; D not certain. Germline V gene sequence: CDR1 MNHEY, CDR2 SVGEGT. The V end lost 5 bases, the J end lost 7 bases, and 9 bases lay between the germline ends. The CDR3 consists of 12 residues.

The chain has TRBV24-1 and TRBJ2-3, with 9 bases that match TRBD1. CDR1 and CDR2 (germline): KGHDR, SFDVKD. The CDR3 covers 18 residues. The trim removed 9 bases at V and 6 bases at J, leaving 21 bases unmatched. CDR3 sequence: CATDPPPRGQGFRDTQYF. For the CDR3, the DNA is TGTGCCACCGACCCGCCCCCTCGGGGACAGGGCTTTCGGGATACGCAGTATTTT.

The chain carries TRBV19 and TRBJ2-1; 11 nucleotides agree with TRBD1. Germline V gene data show CDR1 as LNHDA and CDR2 as SQIVND (reference sequence). The V and J ends lost 3 bases and 8 bases, in that order; junction bases with no gene match: 3. The CDR3 is 14 amino acids. DNA for the CDR3: TGTGCCAGTAGTATGGACAGGGGGCCAGATGAGCAGTTCTTC. Amino acid sequence: CASSMDRGPDEQFF.

The J gene is TRBJ2-1, the V gene TRBV6-5, with D tentatively TRBD1 (6 bases). Trimming took off 2 bases at V and 9 bases at J, with 17 bases between the two ends. Germline V gives CDR1 MNHEY, CDR2 SVGAGI. The CDR3 consists of 15 residues. CDR3 DNA sequence: TGTGCCAGCAGTTACGGAGGTCGACAAGGGGGTGAGCAGTTCTTC. Translation: CASSYGGRQGGEQFF.

The chain has TRBV5-4 and TRBJ1-2; D gene uncertain. Trimming shortened V by 1 base and J by 0 bases, and 7 bases separated the two germline ends. The CDR3 consists of 14 residues. From germline, CDR1 is SGHNT and CDR2 YYREEE (reference sequence). In DNA form, the CDR3 reads TGTGCCAGCAGCTTGTTAACTACTAACTATGGCTACACCTTC. Protein: CASSLLTTNYGYTF.

J is TRBJ2-3 and V is TRBV5-6; TRBD2 matches 7 bases. The ends lost 2 bases at V and 2 bases at J; junction bases unmatched: 5. This CDR3 region has 15 residues. Germline values: CDR1 SGHDT, CDR2 YYEEEE. The CDR3 DNA reads TGTGCCAGCAGCTTCGGACTAGAATTCACAGATACGCAGTATTTT. This codes for CASSFGLEFTDTQYF. The full variable domain, in which reference TRBV5-6 and TRBJ2-3 provide the parts outside the CDR3, is DAGVTQSPTHLIKTRGQQVTLRCSPKSGHDTVSWYQQALGQGPQFIFQYYEEEERQRGNFPDRFSGHQFPNYSSELNVNALLLGDSALYLCASSFGLEFTDTQYFGPGTRLTVL.

V and J are TRBV5-1 and TRBJ1-1; maybe TRBD1 (5 bases). Trimming took off 6 bases at V and 1 base at J, with 13 bases between the two ends. Germline V gene data show CDR1 as SGHRS and CDR2 as YFSETQ. The CDR3 covers 14 residues. CDR3 nucleotides: TGCGCCAGCAACCCAGGGTGGGGGAACACTGAAGCTTTCTTT. Its translation: CASNPGWGNTEAFF.

This clone was observed a few times. The rearrangement joins TRBV6-7 to TRBJ2-7, with 10 bases lining up with TRBD1. TRBV6-7 is designated an ORF whose function remains uncertain. This CDR3 region has 17 residues. V dropped 7 bases and J dropped 0; count of bases not matched to a gene: 12. As DNA, the CDR3 is TGTGCCAGCATCTACAGGCGGGACAGGGGAACCTCCTACGAGCAGTACTTC. Its protein is CASIYRRDRGTSYEQYF.

The V gene is TRBV5-3, the J gene TRBJ2-7; TRBD2 matches at 10 bases. TRBV5-3 is flagged as an ORF with uncertain function. The CDR3 is 14 residues long. V lost 4 bases to trimming and J lost 4 bases; unmatched junction nucleotides: 5. The CDR3 DNA follows: TGTGCCAGAAGCCTAGCGGGGGTTCAGTACGAGCAGTACTTC. Translating it yields CARSLAGVQYEQYF.

Only one count was recorded for this clone. The chain links TRBV15 to TRBJ2-3; the D gene is possibly TRBD2 (6 bases). The ends were cut back, 9 bases at V and 2 bases at J, with 15 bases in the middle. The CDR3 extends over 14 amino acids. CDR1 and CDR2 from the germline V gene are LNHNV and YYDKDF (reference sequence). The CDR3 DNA sequence: TGTGCCACTGGGGGAGGCCCATCCACAGATACGCAGTATTTT. Translating gives CATGGGPSTDTQYF.

The gene calls are TRBV30 and TRBJ1-4; D gene unclear. V lost 2 bases and J 4 bases, leaving 8 bases between the germline ends. CDR3 length equals 13 residues. Germline V CDR1 and CDR2: GTSNPN, SVGIG (reference sequence). The CDR3 DNA sequence: TGTGCCTGGAGTCGCCGGTTTAATGAAAAACTGTTTTTT. Protein product: CAWSRRFNEKLFF. The full variable domain, rest sourced from reference TRBV30 and TRBJ1-4, is SQTIHQWPATLVQPVGSPLSLECTVEGTSNPNLYWYRQAAGRGLQLLFYSVGIGQISSEVPQNLSASRPQDRQFILSSKKLLLSDSGFYLCAWSRRFNEKLFFGSGTQLSVL.